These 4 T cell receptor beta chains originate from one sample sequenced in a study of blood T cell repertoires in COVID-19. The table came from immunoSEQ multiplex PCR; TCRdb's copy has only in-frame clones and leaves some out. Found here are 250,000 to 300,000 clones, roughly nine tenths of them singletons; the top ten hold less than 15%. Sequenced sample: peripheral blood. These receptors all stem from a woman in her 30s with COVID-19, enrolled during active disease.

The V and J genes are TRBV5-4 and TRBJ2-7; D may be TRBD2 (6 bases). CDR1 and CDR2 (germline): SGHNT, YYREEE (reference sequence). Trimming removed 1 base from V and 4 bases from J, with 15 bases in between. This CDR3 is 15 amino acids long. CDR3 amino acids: CASSLSQGRGYEQYF. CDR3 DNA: TGTGCCAGCAGCTTGTCGCAGGGCCGGGGGTACGAGCAGTACTTC.

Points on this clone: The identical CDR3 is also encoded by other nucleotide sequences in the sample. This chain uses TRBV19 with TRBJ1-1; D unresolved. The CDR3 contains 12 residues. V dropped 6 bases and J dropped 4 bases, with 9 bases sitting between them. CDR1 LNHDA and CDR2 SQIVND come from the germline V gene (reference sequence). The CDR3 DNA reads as TGTGCCAGTAGCTGGGGAGGCACTGAAGCTTTCTTT. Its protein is CASSWGGTEAFF.

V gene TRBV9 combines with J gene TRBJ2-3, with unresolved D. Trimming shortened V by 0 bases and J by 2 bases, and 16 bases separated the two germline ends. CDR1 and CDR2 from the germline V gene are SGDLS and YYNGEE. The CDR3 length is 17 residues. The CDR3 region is CASSVERPSALTDTQYF. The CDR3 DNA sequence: TGTGCCAGCAGCGTAGAGAGGCCCTCAGCCCTCACAGATACGCAGTATTTT.

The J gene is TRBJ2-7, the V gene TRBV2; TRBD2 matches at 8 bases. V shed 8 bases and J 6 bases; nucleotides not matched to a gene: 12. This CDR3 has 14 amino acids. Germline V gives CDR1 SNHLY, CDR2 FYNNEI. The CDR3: CASGSQRGLVEQYF. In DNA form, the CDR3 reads TGTGCCAGCGGCTCCCAGCGGGGGCTCGTCGAGCAGTACTTC.